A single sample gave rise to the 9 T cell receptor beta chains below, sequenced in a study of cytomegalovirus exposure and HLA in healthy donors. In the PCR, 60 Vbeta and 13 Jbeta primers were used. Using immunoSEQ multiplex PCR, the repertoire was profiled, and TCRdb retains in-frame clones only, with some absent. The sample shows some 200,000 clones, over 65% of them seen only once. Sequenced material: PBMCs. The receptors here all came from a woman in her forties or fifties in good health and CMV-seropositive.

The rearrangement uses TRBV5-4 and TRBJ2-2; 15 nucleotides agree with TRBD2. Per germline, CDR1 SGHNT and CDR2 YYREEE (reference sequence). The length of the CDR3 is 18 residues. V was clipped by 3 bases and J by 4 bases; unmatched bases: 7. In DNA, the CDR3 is TGTGCCAGCAGCTCTCCGGGACTAGCGGGGGGCTTCACCGGGGAGCTGTTTTTT. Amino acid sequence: CASSSPGLAGGFTGELFF. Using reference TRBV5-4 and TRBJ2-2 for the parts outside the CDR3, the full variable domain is ETGVTQSPTHLIKTRGQQVTLRCSSQSGHNTVSWYQQALGQGPQFIFQYYREEENGRGNFPPRFSGLQFPNYSSELNVNALELDDSALYLCASSSPGLAGGFTGELFFGEGSRLTVL.

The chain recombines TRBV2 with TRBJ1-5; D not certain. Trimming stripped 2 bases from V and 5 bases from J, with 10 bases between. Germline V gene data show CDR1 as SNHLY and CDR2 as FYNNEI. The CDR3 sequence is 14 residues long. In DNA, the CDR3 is TGTGCCAGCAGTGAATCCGGCGGGCATCAGCCCCAGCATTTT. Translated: CASSESGGHQPQHF.

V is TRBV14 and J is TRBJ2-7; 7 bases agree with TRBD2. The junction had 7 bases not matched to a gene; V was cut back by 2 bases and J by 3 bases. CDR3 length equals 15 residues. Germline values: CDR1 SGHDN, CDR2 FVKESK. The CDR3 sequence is CASSQNLGGFYEQYF. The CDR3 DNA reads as TGTGCCAGCAGCCAAAACCTCGGGGGGTTCTACGAGCAGTACTTC.

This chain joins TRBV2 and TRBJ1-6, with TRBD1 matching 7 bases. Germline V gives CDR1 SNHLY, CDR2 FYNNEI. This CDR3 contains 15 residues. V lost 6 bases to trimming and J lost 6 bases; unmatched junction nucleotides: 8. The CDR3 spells CASRWRDSSNSPLHF. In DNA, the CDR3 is TGTGCCAGCAGGTGGAGGGACAGTAGTAATTCACCCCTCCACTTT.

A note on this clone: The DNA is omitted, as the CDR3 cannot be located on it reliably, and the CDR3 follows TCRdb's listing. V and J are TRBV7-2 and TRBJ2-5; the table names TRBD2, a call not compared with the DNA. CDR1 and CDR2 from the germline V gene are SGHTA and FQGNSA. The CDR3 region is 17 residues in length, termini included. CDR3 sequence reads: CASSVGTSGGFLETQYF.

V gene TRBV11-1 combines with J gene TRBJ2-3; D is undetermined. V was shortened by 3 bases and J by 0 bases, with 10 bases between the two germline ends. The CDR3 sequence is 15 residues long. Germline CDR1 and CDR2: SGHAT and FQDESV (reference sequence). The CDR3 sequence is CASSLEPSSTDTQYF. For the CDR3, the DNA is TGTGCCAGCAGCTTGGAGCCTTCTAGCACAGATACGCAGTATTTT.

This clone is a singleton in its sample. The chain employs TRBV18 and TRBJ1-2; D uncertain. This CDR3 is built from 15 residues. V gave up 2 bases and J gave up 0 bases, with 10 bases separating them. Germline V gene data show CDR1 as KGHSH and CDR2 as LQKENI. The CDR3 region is CASSPFQEANYGYTF. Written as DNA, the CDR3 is TGTGCCAGCTCACCATTCCAGGAAGCTAACTATGGCTACACCTTC.

This chain's CDR3 is CASSRFGTGGAADTQYF. CDR3 nucleotides: TGCGCCAGCAGCCGCTTTGGGACCGGGGGGGCCGCAGATACGCAGTATTTT. The V call is TRBV4-1, the J call TRBJ2-3, with 8 nucleotides matching TRBD2. The V segment lost 4 bases and the J segment 4 bases; nucleotides outside the gene matches: 13. The germline gives CDR1 MGHRA, CDR2 YSYEKL. This CDR3 is built from 17 residues.

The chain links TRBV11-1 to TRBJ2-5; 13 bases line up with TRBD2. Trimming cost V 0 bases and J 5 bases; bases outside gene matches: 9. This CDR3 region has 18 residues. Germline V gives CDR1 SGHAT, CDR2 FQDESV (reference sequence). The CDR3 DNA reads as TGTGCCAGCAGCTTAGCCAGACTAGCGGGGGGATATCTTGAGACCCAGTACTTC. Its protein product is CASSLARLAGGYLETQYF.